The 27 T cell receptor beta chains in this list originate from one sample, sequenced in a study of OX40 agonist ivuxolimab in advanced cancers. Profiled with immunoSEQ multiplex PCR; TCRdb holds only in-frame clones, not every one. The table records roughly 92,000 clones, 92% of them present only once. Source: CD4+ or CD8+ T cells sorted from blood, taken in a trial of the OX40 agonist ivuxolimab. Source of these receptors: an adult with an advanced solid tumor such as melanoma, head and neck, liver or kidney cancer.

The V and J genes are TRBV11-2 and TRBJ2-7; unclear D gene. The CDR3 consists of 13 residues. Germline V gene lookup returns CDR1 SGHAT and CDR2 FQNNGV. V lost 3 bases and J 2 bases, leaving 8 bases between the germline ends. Here the CDR3 DNA reads TGTGCCAGCAGCTTCCCCAGTCCCTACGAGCAGTACTTC. Encoded protein: CASSFPSPYEQYF.

The rearrangement joins TRBV29-1 to TRBJ1-1; TRBD1 might be the D (5 bases). The CDR3 totals 15 residues. Trimming stripped 0 bases from V and 3 bases from J, with 14 bases between. Germline V lookup: CDR1 SQVTM, CDR2 ANQGSEA. This CDR3 reads CSVEDRVWGDTEAFF. In DNA form, the CDR3 reads TGCAGCGTTGAAGATCGGGTTTGGGGCGACACTGAAGCTTTCTTT.

This chain links TRBV9 with TRBJ1-4, with a weak D call TRBD1 (6 bases). Germline values: CDR1 SGDLS, CDR2 YYNGEE. The CDR3 totals 16 residues. With 0 bases removed from V and 4 bases from J, the gap between germline ends came to 13 bases. The CDR3 coding sequence is TGTGCCAGCAGCGTAGGGAAGGGGGTGATTAATGAAAAACTGTTTTTT. Translation: CASSVGKGVINEKLFF.

This chain connects TRBV4-3 to TRBJ2-7; 8 nucleotides line up with TRBD2. CDR3 size: 16 residues. Germline trimming cut 2 bases from V and 1 base from J; bases unmatched to any gene: 7. Looked up from germline, CDR1 is LGHNA and CDR2 is YSLEER. Here the CDR3 DNA reads TGCGCCAGCAGCCAATTGGCGGGGGGCGCTTCCTACGAGCAGTACTTC. Its translation: CASSQLAGGASYEQYF.

This sequence joins TRBV19 and TRBJ1-1; maybe TRBD1 (6 bases). The germline gives CDR1 LNHDA, CDR2 SQIVND (reference sequence). Trimming left V 8 bases short and J 2 bases short, with 24 bases between. CDR3 length: 17 residues. In nucleotides, the CDR3 is TGTGCCAGTGAGAGGACCTCTAAGGGACACCGCAACACTGAAGCTTTCTTT. Its translation: CASERTSKGHRNTEAFF.

Only one count was recorded for this clone. V and J are TRBV7-8 and TRBJ1-1, with D maybe TRBD1 (6 bases). Deletions cut 2 bases from V and 1 base from J, with 14 bases between. Germline assignment: CDR1 SGHVS and CDR2 FQNEAQ. This CDR3 contains 16 residues. This CDR3 is CASSLYPGGPNTEAFF. The CDR3 DNA follows: TGTGCCAGCAGCTTATACCCCGGGGGGCCGAACACTGAAGCTTTCTTT.

The V gene is TRBV5-1, the J gene TRBJ2-1; D call uncertain. The CDR3 contains 12 residues. The germline V gene has CDR1 SGHRS and CDR2 YFSETQ. Trimming cost V 4 bases and J 7 bases, with 9 bases left between them. The CDR3 sequence: CASSILANEQFF. CDR3 coding DNA: TGCGCCAGCAGCATACTTGCGAATGAGCAGTTCTTC. Full variable domain (remainder filled in from reference TRBV5-1 and TRBJ2-1): KAGVTQTPRYLIKTRGQQVTLSCSPISGHRSVSWYQQTPGQGLQFLFEYFSETQRNKGNFPGRFSGRQFSNSRSEMNVSTLELGDSALYLCASSILANEQFFGPGTRLTVL.

This clone was observed a single time. The sample has other DNA sequences that encode this CDR3 too. The chain recombines TRBV30 with TRBJ2-3; 9 bases align to TRBD1. The CDR3 runs to 15 residues. After removal of 0 bases from V and 0 bases from J, the junction contained 1 base not matched to a gene. Germline CDR1 GTSNPN, CDR2 SVGIG (reference sequence). The CDR3, as DNA: TGTGCCTGGAGTGTAACAGGGGGCAGCACAGATACGCAGTATTTT. This gives the protein CAWSVTGGSTDTQYF. The complete variable domain, with remaining parts taken from reference TRBV30 and TRBJ2-3, reads SQTIHQWPATLVQPVGSPLSLECTVEGTSNPNLYWYRQAAGRGLQLLFYSVGIGQISSEVPQNLSASRPQDRQFILSSKKLLLSDSGFYLCAWSVTGGSTDTQYFGPGTRLTVL.

The rearrangement uses TRBV27 and TRBJ2-2; possible D gene TRBD1, 5 bases. The V gene lost 5 bases and the J gene lost 3 bases, with 13 bases spanning the gap. CDR1 and CDR2 (germline): MNHEY, SMNVEV (reference sequence). The CDR3 runs 15 residues. The CDR3 here is CASSLRQGHTGELFF. The CDR3 DNA follows: TGTGCCAGCAGTCTCAGGCAGGGCCACACCGGGGAGCTGTTTTTT.

The V and J genes are TRBV6-5 and TRBJ2-1, with 9 nucleotides matching TRBD1. Per the germline V gene, CDR1 is MNHEY and CDR2 is SVGAGI. V lost 4 bases, J lost 8 bases, and 6 bases stayed unmatched. The CDR3 runs to 14 residues. The CDR3 coding sequence is TGTGCCAGCAGTTTAGGGACAGGGCCATATGAGCAGTTCTTC. It encodes CASSLGTGPYEQFF.

In its sample, this clone was seen once. The J gene is TRBJ2-3, the V gene TRBV30; D tentatively fits TRBD1 or TRBD2 (5 bases each). The ends were cut back, 3 bases at V and 3 bases at J, with 13 bases in the middle. The CDR3 runs to 14 residues. The germline gives CDR1 GTSNPN, CDR2 SVGIG (reference sequence). CDR3 amino acids: CAWSGTHRTDTQYF. For the CDR3, the DNA is TGTGCCTGGAGCGGGACCCATCGAACAGATACGCAGTATTTT. Together with reference TRBV30 and TRBJ2-3, the CDR3 gives the full variable domain: SQTIHQWPATLVQPVGSPLSLECTVEGTSNPNLYWYRQAAGRGLQLLFYSVGIGQISSEVPQNLSASRPQDRQFILSSKKLLLSDSGFYLCAWSGTHRTDTQYFGPGTRLTVL.

The chain has TRBV5-3 and TRBJ2-1; D might be TRBD1 (6 bases). TRBV5-3 belongs to the ORF category, with a function that is uncertain. Trimming removed 4 bases at V and 13 bases at J, with 18 bases between. The CDR3 loop spans 13 amino acids. CDR3 sequence: CARSGRGYRPQFF. CDR3 DNA: TGTGCCAGAAGCGGTAGGGGGTACAGGCCCCAGTTCTTC.

The CDR3 coding sequence is TGTGCCAGCAGCTTGCCGGGCCCCCGAACCCCCACACCGGATACGCAGTATTTT. It specifies CASSLPGPRTPTPDTQYF. The chain couples TRBV5-6 to TRBJ2-3; unclear D gene. CDR1 SGHDT and CDR2 YYEEEE come from the germline V gene. The CDR3 spans 18 residues. Trimming took off 1 base at V and 6 bases at J, with 24 bases between the two ends. Full variable domain (remainder filled in from reference TRBV5-6 and TRBJ2-3): DAGVTQSPTHLIKTRGQQVTLRCSPKSGHDTVSWYQQALGQGPQFIFQYYEEEERQRGNFPDRFSGHQFPNYSSELNVNALLLGDSALYLCASSLPGPRTPTPDTQYFGPGTRLTVL.

The chain recombines TRBV9 with TRBJ2-1; D might be TRBD1 (6 bases). This CDR3 comprises 16 residues. V gave up 0 bases and J gave up 6 bases, with 16 bases separating them. Looked up from germline, CDR1 is SGDLS and CDR2 is YYNGEE. As DNA, the CDR3 is TGTGCCAGCAGCGTAGGGGCAGGGGCCCTGGCCAATGAGCAGTTCTTC. Amino acids: CASSVGAGALANEQFF.

The CDR3, as DNA: TGCAGCGTTGTGGAGGGCCCAGTTCGGGAGACCCAGTACTTC. Translating it yields CSVVEGPVRETQYF. This sequence joins TRBV29-1 and TRBJ2-5, with a possible D match to TRBD2 (6 bases). Per the germline V gene, CDR1 is SQVTM and CDR2 is ANQGSEA. This CDR3 spans 14 amino acids. Trimming stripped 4 bases from V and 5 bases from J, with 17 bases between. The full variable domain, its missing parts supplied by reference TRBV29-1 and TRBJ2-5, is SAVISQKPSRDICQRGTSLTIQCQVDSQVTMMFWYRQQPGQSLTLIATANQGSEATYESGFVIDKFPISRPNLTFSTLTVSNMSPEDSSIYLCSVVEGPVRETQYFGPGTRLLVL.

The chain carries TRBV29-1 and TRBJ2-1; no reliable D call. The V gene's germline CDR1 is SQVTM and CDR2 ANQGSEA. Between the trimmed V and J ends, which lost 6 bases and 7 bases, there was a span of 7 bases. The CDR3 length is 10 residues. As DNA, the CDR3 is TGCAGCGTCGGGCCTAATGAGCAGTTCTTC. This sequence encodes CSVGPNEQFF.

This rearrangement joins TRBV9 to TRBJ2-1, with 7 bases aligning to TRBD1. This CDR3 is 12 amino acids long. Germline CDR1 is SGDLS and CDR2 is YYNGEE. J lost 12 bases, V lost 1 base, and 4 bases had no gene match. DNA for the CDR3: TGTGCCAGCAGCGTAACGGGACAGCCGCAGTTCTTC. This translates into CASSVTGQPQFF.

The chain carries TRBV30 and TRBJ1-5; TRBD1 aligns across 7 bases. The CDR3 extends over 15 amino acids. J gave up 1 base and V 4 bases, and 7 bases lay outside the gene matches. CDR1 is GTSNPN and CDR2 is SVGIG in the germline V gene (reference sequence). DNA of the CDR3: TGTGCCTGGAATCAGGGGGTCATAAGCAATCAGCCCCAGCATTTT. Translated: CAWNQGVISNQPQHF.

V is TRBV6-6 and J is TRBJ2-2; no clear D gene. This CDR3 is 11 amino acids long. V lost 7 bases and J 6 bases, leaving 6 bases between the germline ends. Germline assignment: CDR1 MNHNY and CDR2 SVGAGI (reference sequence). The CDR3 DNA follows: TGTGCCAGCACAGGACCCGGGGAGCTGTTTTTT. Translated: CASTGPGELFF.

The chain is built from TRBV9 and TRBJ2-3, with TRBD2 as a possible D gene (6 bases). With 0 bases removed from V and 0 bases from J, the gap between germline ends came to 8 bases. CDR1 and CDR2 from the germline V gene are SGDLS and YYNGEE. CDR3 length equals 15 residues. Written as DNA, the CDR3 is TGTGCCAGCAGCGTAGAGGGGACTAGCACAGATACGCAGTATTTT. The encoded protein is CASSVEGTSTDTQYF.

V is TRBV9 and J is TRBJ2-4; TRBD1 or TRBD2 may be the D gene (6 bases each). CDR1 and CDR2 from the germline V gene are SGDLS and YYNGEE. The V end was cut by 4 bases, the J end by 1 base, with 15 bases between. The CDR3 is 16 amino acids. CDR3 in DNA: TGTGCCAGCAGCTCTAGGGGGAGCGGGGCCAAAAACATTCAGTACTTC. Amino acid sequence: CASSSRGSGAKNIQYF.

This chain uses TRBV6-5 with TRBJ2-7; D unclear. Germline V CDR1 and CDR2: MNHEY, SVGAGI. The CDR3 is 14 amino acids. Trimming stripped 0 bases from V and 1 base from J, with 7 bases between. The CDR3 DNA sequence: TGTGCCAGCAGTTACTCGATCCGGTCCTACGAGCAGTACTTC. This sequence encodes CASSYSIRSYEQYF.

The V call is TRBV5-6, the J call TRBJ1-2, with D perhaps matching TRBD1 (5 bases). The CDR3 is 15 residues long. V gave up 4 bases and J gave up 2 bases, with 15 bases separating them. Per germline, CDR1 SGHDT and CDR2 YYEEEE. For the CDR3, the DNA is TGTGCCAGCAGCCCAAACCGGGCAGGGAACTATGGCTACACCTTC. Its translation is CASSPNRAGNYGYTF.

The chain couples TRBV27 to TRBJ2-1; D possibly corresponds to TRBD2 (6 bases). The V end was cut by 4 bases, the J end by 2 bases, with 15 bases between. CDR1 MNHEY and CDR2 SMNVEV come from the germline V gene (reference sequence). The CDR3 contains 16 residues. DNA of the CDR3: TGTGCCAGCAGTTCCATACGGGAGCCCCCCTACAATGAGCAGTTCTTC. It specifies CASSSIREPPYNEQFF.

This clone was seen a handful of times. Distinct nucleotide sequences in the sample also encode this CDR3. The rearrangement joins TRBV2 to TRBJ2-7; D is ambiguous. V shed 6 bases and J shed 4 bases, with 4 bases lying between them. Germline assignment: CDR1 SNHLY and CDR2 FYNNEI. The CDR3 runs to 10 residues. The CDR3 nucleotides read TGTGCCAGCAGGGGATACGAGCAGTACTTC. Residues: CASRGYEQYF. Filled out from reference TRBV2 and TRBJ2-7, the complete variable domain reads EPEVTQTPSHQVTQMGQEVILRCVPISNHLYFYWYRQILGQKVEFLVSFYNNEISEKSEIFDDQFSVERPDGSNFTLKIRSTKLEDSAMYFCASRGYEQYFGPGTRLTVT.

This clone has a single count. The chain is built from TRBV15 and TRBJ2-5; 9 positions match TRBD1. The CDR3 extends over 18 amino acids. J lost 3 bases, V lost 1 base, and 12 bases had no gene match. Germline V gives CDR1 LNHNV, CDR2 YYDKDF (reference sequence). The CDR3 nucleotides read TGTGCCACCAGCAGAGCGGGGCTTACAGGGGGCGGAAAAGAGACCCAGTACTTC. Protein sequence: CATSRAGLTGGGKETQYF.

This clone was seen only once. V is TRBV27 and J is TRBJ2-7; maybe TRBD2 (6 bases). Trimming removed 0 bases from V and 9 bases from J, with 21 bases in between. Germline assignment: CDR1 MNHEY and CDR2 SMNVEV (reference sequence). The CDR3 is 16 amino acids. The chain's CDR3 is CASSLSPGAAKIWQYF. The CDR3, as DNA: TGTGCCAGCAGTTTATCCCCGGGAGCGGCAAAGATATGGCAGTACTTC.